The T cell receptor beta chain under discussion was sequenced for a study of tumor and adjacent non-tumor tissue in lung cancer. This clonotype was detected only a few times. Three rounds of nested PCR, following a modified ARM-PCR protocol, produced the TCRbeta library. A single record per CDR3 protein comes from TCRdb applying MiXCR to the multiplex PCR reads. Of around 200,000 distinct CDR3 sequences in the sample, about two thirds were seen once. RNA was extracted from bulk tissue without any cell sorting. This CDR3 spans 13 amino acids. Germline CDR1 is DFQATT and CDR2 is SNEGSKA (reference sequence). The junction had 8 bases not matched to a gene; V was cut back by 6 bases and J by 5 bases.

The chain joins TRBV20-1 to TRBJ2-5; 8 positions match TRBD2. The TCR originated in a man in his fifties or sixties with non-small cell lung cancer. The material sequenced was lung tumor tissue. In DNA, the CDR3 is TGCAGTGCACCGGGACTAGGGGGGGAGACCCAGTACTTC. Amino acid sequence: CSAPGLGGETQYF.